This TCR beta chain was observed in a study of tumor-infiltrating lymphocytes in primary liver carcinoma. Notes on the study in general: Tumor region pairs shared more overlap than did tumor-adjacent and tumor-blood pairs.

The study extracted blood RNA from unsorted whole blood and also extracted germline DNA. The CDR3 is 15 residues long. Trimming pared 6 bases from V and 4 bases from J, leaving 20 bases between. CDR1 is SQVTM, CDR2 ANQGSEA, per germline. Notes on this clonotype: The antigen is unknown. Given a much more abundant clone one base away, this may be a read error.

Making TCR beta cDNA involved roughly 0.55 ug total RNA and a constant-region primer. It was through three nested multiplex PCR rounds of slightly modified ARM-PCR that TCR beta libraries arose. PCR rounds one and two used TRBV1-TRBV30 forward primers with a C-beta reverse primer for 10 cycles each. TCRdb re-analysed the multiplex PCR reads in MiXCR, keeping a single row per CDR3 protein. In the table there are about 320,000 distinct CDR3 sequences, 60% to 80% of which are singletons. The clonotype comes from a man between 40 and 49 years old with primary liver carcinoma and hepatitis B virus infection. The chain links TRBV29-1 to TRBJ2-3; tentative D call: TRBD2 (6 bases). Material for sequencing was peripheral blood. Here the CDR3 DNA reads TGCAGCGTGCTGGGCGGGGCGAAATCTTCAGATACGCAGTATTTT. Protein: CSVLGGAKSSDTQYF.